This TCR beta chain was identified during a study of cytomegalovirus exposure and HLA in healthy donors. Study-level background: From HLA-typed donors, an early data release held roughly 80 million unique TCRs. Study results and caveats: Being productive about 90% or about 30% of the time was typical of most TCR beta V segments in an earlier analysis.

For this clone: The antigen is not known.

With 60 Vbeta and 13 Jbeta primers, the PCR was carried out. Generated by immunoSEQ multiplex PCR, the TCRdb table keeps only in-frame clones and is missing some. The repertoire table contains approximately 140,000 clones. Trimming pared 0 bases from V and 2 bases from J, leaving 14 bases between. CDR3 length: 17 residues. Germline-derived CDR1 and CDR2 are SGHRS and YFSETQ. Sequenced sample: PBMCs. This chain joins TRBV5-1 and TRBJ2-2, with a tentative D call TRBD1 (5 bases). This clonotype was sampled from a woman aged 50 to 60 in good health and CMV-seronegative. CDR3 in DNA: TGCGCCAGCAGCTTGGGAGTCAGGGTCCCAAACACCGGGGAGCTGTTTTTT. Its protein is CASSLGVRVPNTGELFF. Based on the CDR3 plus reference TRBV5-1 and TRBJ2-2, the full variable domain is KAGVTQTPRYLIKTRGQQVTLSCSPISGHRSVSWYQQTPGQGLQFLFEYFSETQRNKGNFPGRFSGRQFSNSRSEMNVSTLELGDSALYLCASSLGVRVPNTGELFFGEGSRLTVL.